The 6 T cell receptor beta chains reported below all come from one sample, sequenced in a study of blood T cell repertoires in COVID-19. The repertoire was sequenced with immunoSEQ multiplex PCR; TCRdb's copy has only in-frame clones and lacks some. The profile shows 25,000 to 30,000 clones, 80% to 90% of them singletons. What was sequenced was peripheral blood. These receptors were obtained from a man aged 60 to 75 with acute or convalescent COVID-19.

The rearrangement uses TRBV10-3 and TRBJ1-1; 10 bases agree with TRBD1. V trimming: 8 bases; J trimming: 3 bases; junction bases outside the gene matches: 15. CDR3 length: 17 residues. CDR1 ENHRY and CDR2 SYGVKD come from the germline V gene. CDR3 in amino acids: CAIQTGQGTPYDTEAFF. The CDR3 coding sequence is TGTGCCATCCAAACGGGACAGGGGACGCCTTATGACACTGAAGCTTTCTTT.

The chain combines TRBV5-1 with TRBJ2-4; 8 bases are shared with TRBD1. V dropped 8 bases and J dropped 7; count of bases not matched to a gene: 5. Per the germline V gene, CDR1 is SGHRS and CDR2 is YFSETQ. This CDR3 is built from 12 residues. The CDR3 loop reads CASTNRGNIQYF. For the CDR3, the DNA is TGCGCCAGTACAAACAGGGGGAACATTCAGTACTTC. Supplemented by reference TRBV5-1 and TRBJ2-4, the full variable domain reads KAGVTQTPRYLIKTRGQQVTLSCSPISGHRSVSWYQQTPGQGLQFLFEYFSETQRNKGNFPGRFSGRQFSNSRSEMNVSTLELGDSALYLCASTNRGNIQYFGAGTRLSVL.

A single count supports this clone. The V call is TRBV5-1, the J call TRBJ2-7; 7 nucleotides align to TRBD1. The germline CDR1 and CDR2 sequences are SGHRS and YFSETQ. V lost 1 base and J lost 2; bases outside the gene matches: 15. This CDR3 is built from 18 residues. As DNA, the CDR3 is TGCGCCAGCAGCTTGATACCCAGGCAGGGGGTAATCCCCTACGAGCAGTACTTC. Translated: CASSLIPRQGVIPYEQYF.

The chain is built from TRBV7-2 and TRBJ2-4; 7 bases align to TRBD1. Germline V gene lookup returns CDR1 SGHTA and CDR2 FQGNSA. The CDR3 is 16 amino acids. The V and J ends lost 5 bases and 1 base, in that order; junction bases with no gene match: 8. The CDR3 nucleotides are TGTGCCAGCAGCCCACCGACAGGGATCGCCAAAAACATTCAGTACTTC. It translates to CASSPPTGIAKNIQYF.

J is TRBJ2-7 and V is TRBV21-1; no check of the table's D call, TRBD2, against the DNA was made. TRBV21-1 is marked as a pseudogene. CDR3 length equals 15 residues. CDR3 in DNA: TGTGCCAGCAGCATGAGTAGCGGGACCCGCCACGAGCAGTACTTC. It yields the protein CASSMSSGTRHEQYF.

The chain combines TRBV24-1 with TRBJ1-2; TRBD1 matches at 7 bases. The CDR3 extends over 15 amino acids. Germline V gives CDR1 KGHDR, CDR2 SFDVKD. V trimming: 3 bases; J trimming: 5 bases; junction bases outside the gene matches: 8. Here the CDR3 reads CATSDKATGRYGYTF. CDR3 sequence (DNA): TGTGCCACCAGTGATAAGGCGACAGGGCGGTATGGCTACACCTTC.